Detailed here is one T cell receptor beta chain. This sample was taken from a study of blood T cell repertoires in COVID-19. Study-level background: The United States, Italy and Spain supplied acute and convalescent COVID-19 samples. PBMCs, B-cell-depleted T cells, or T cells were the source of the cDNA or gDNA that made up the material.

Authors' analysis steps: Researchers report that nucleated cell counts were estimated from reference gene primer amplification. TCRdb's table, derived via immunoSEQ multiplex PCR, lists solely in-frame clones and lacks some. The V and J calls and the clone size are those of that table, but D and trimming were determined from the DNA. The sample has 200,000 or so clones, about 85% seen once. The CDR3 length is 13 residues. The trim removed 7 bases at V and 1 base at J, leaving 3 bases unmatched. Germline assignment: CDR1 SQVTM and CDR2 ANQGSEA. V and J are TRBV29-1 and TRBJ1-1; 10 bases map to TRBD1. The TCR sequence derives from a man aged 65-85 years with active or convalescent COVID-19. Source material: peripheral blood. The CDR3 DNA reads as TGCAGCGCCAGGACAGGGGGGAACACTGAAGCTTTCTTT. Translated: CSARTGGNTEAFF.